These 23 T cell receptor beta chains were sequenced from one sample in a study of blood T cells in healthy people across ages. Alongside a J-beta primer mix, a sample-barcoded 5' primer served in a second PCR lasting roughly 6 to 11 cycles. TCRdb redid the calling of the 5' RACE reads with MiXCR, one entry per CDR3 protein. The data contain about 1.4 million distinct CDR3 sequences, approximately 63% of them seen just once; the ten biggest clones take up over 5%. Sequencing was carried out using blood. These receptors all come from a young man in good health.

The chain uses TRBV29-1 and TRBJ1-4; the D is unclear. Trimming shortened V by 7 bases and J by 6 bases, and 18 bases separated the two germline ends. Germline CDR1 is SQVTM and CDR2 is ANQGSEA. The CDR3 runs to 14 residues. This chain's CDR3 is CSAWATERDEKLFF. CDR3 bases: TGCAGCGCCTGGGCCACCGAGCGTGATGAAAAACTGTTTTTT.

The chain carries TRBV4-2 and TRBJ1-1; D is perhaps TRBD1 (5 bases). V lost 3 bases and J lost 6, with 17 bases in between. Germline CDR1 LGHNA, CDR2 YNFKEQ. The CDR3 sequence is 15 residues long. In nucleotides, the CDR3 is TGTGCCAGCAGCCAGGCAATCACAGGTTTCGCTGAAGCTTTCTTT. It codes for CASSQAITGFAEAFF.

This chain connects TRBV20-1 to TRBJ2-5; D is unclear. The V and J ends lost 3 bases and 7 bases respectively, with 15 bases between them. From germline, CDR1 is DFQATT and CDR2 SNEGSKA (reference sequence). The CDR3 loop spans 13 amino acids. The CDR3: CSARPYGTGTQYF. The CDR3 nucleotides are TGCAGTGCTAGGCCCTATGGTACGGGGACCCAGTACTTC.

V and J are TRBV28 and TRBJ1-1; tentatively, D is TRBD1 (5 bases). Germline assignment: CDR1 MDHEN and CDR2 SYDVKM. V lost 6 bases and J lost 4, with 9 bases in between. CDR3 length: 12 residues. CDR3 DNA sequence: TGTGCCAGCAGCACAGGCTTCACTGAAGCTTTCTTT. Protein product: CASSTGFTEAFF.

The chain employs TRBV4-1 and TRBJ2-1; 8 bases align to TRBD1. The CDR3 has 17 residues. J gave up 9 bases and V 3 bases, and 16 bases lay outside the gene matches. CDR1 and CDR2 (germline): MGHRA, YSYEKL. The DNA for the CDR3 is TGCGCCAGCAGCCACCACCCCCTCGGACAGGGTGAGGGTGAGCAGTTCTTC. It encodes CASSHHPLGQGEGEQFF.

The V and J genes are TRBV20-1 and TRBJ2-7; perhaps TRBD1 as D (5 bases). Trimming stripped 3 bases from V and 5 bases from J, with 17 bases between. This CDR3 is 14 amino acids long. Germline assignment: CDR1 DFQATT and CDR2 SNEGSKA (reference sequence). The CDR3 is CSARGGVGLHEQYF. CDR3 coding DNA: TGCAGTGCTAGGGGTGGGGTGGGGCTGCACGAGCAGTACTTC.

The DNA for the CDR3 is TGTGCCAGCAGTTTCAGCGGGAAGGCAGATACGCAGTATTTT. This translates into CASSFSGKADTQYF. This rearrangement joins TRBV28 to TRBJ2-3; 7 nucleotides agree with TRBD2. There are 14 residues in the CDR3. The germline gives CDR1 MDHEN, CDR2 SYDVKM. V shed 3 bases, J shed 4 bases, and the junction held 4 bases outside the gene matches. Supplemented by reference TRBV28 and TRBJ2-3, the full variable domain reads DVKVTQSSRYLVKRTGEKVFLECVQDMDHENMFWYRQDPGLGLRLIYFSYDVKMKEKGDIPEGYSVSREKKERFSLILESASTNQTSMYLCASSFSGKADTQYFGPGTRLTVL.

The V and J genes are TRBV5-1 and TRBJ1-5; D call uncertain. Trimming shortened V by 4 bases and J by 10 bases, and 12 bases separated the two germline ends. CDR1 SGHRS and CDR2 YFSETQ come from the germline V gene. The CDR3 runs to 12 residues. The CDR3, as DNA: TGCGCCAGCAGCGGGGAGGGTGGTCCCCAGCATTTT. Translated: CASSGEGGPQHF.

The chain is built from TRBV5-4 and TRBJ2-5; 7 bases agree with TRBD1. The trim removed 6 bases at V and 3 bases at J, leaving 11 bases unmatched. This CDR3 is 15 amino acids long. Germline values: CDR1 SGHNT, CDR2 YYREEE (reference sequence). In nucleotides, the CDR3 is TGTGCCAGCACCCTCAACCCCCAGGGGGAAGAGACCCAGTACTTC. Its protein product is CASTLNPQGEETQYF.

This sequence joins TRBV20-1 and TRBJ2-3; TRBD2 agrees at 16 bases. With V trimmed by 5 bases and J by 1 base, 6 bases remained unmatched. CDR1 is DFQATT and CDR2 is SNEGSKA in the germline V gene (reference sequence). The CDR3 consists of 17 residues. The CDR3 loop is CSALGLAGGPRTDTQYF. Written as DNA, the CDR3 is TGCAGTGCTCTGGGACTAGCGGGAGGGCCTCGCACAGATACGCAGTATTTT.

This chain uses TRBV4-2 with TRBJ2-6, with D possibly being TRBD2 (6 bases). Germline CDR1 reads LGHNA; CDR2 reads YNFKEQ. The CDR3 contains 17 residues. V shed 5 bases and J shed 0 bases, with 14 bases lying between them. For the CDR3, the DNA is TGTGCCAGCAGCGTGGGAGGCGCGGGCTCTGGGGCCAACGTCCTGACTTTC. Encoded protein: CASSVGGAGSGANVLTF.

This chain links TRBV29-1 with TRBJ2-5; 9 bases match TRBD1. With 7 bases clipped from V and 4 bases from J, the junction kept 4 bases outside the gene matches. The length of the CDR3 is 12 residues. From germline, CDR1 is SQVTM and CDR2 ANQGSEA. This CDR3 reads CSALGQGETQYF. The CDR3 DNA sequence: TGCAGCGCCCTGGGACAGGGAGAGACCCAGTACTTC.

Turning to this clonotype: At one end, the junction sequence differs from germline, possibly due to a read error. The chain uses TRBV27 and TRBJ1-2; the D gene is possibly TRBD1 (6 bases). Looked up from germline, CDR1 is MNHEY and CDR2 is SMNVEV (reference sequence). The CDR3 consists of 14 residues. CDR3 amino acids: CVSSLSPGGDGYTF. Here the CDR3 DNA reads TGTGTCAGCAGTTTATCCCCCGGGGGCGATGGCTACACCTTC.

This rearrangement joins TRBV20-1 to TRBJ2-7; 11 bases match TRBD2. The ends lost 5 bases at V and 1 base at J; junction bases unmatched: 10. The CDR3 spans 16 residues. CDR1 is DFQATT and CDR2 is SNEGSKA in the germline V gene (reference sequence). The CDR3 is CSAQPLTSGSSYEQYF. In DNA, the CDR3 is TGCAGTGCTCAACCCCTAACTAGCGGGAGTTCCTACGAGCAGTACTTC.

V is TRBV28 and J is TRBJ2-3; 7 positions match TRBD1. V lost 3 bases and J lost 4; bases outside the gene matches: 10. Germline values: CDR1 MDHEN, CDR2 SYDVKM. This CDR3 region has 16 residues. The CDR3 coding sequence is TGTGCCAGCAGTTTTGATCCCTCGACAGGGTCAGATACGCAGTATTTT. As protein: CASSFDPSTGSDTQYF. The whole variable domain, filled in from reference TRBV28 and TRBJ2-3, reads DVKVTQSSRYLVKRTGEKVFLECVQDMDHENMFWYRQDPGLGLRLIYFSYDVKMKEKGDIPEGYSVSREKKERFSLILESASTNQTSMYLCASSFDPSTGSDTQYFGPGTRLTVL.

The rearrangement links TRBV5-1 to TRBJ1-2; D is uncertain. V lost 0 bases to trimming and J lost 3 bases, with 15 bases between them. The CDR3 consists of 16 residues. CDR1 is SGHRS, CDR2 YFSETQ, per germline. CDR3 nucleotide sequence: TGCGCCAGCAGCTTGGCCAAATGGGGTCTCCACTATGGCTACACCTTC. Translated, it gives CASSLAKWGLHYGYTF.

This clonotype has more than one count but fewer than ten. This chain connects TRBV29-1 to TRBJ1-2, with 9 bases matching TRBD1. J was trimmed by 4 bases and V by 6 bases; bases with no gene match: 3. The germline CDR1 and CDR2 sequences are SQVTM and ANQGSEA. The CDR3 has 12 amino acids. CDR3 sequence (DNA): TGCAGCGTGGGACAGGGAGCCTATGGCTACACCTTC. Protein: CSVGQGAYGYTF.

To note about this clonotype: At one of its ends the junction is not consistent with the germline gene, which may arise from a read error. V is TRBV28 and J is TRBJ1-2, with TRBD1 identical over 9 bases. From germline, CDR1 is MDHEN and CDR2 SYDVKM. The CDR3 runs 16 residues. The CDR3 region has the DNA TGTGCCAGCGGTTTTCCTCCGGGACAGGGAAATCCTGGCTACACCTTC. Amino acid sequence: CASGFPPGQGNPGYTF.

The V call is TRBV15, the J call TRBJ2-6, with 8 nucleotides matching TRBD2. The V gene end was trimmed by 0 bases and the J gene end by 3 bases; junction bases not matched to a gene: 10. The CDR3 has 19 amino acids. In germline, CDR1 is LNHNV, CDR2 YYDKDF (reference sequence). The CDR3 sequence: CATSRDLEIAGNGANVLTF. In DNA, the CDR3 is TGTGCCACCAGCAGAGATCTCGAAATAGCGGGGAATGGGGCCAACGTCCTGACTTTC.

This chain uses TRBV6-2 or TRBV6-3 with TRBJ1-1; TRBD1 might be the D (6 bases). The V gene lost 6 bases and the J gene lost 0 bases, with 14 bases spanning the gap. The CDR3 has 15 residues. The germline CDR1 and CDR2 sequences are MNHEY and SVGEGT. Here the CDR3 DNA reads TGTGCCAGCAGAAATGACAGGTGGTTGAACACTGAAGCTTTCTTT. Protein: CASRNDRWLNTEAFF.

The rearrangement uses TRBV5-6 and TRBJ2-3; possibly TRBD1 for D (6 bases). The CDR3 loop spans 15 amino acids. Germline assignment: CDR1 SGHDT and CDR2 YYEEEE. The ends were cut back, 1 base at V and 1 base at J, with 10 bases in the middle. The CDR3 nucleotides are TGTGCCAGCAGCTTGATGCCAGGGGGCACAGATACGCAGTATTTT. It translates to CASSLMPGGTDTQYF.

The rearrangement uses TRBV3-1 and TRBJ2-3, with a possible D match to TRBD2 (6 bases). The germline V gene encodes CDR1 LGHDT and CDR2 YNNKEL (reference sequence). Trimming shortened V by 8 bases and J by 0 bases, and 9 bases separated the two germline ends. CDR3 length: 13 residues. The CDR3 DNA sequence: TGTGCCAGCGGGGGGTTGAGCACAGATACGCAGTATTTT. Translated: CASGGLSTDTQYF.

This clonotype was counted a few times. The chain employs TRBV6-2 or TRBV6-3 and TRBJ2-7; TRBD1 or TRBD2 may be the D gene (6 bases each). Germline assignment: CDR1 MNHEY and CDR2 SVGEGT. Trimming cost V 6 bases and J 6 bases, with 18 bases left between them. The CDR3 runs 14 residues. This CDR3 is CASSPPQGLGEQYF. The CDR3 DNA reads TGTGCCAGCAGCCCCCCACAGGGACTTGGCGAGCAGTACTTC.